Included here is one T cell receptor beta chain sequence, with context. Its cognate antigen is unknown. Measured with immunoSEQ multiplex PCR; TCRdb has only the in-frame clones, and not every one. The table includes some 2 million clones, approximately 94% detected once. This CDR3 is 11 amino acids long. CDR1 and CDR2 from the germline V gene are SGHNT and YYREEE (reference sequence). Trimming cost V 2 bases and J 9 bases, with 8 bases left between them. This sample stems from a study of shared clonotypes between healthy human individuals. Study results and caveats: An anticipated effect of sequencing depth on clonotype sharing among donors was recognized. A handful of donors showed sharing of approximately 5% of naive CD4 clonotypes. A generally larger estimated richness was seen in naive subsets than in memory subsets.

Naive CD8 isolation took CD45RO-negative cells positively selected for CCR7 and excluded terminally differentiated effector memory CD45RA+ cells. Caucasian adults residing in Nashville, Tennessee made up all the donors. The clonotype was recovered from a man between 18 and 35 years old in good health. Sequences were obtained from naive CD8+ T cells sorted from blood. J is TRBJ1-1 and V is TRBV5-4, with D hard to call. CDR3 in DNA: TGTGCCAGCAGCTTTGGACCCCAAGCTTTCTTT. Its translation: CASSFGPQAFF.